The present T cell receptor beta chain was sequenced within a study of blood T cell repertoires in COVID-19. The CDR3 has 17 residues. Germline V CDR1 and CDR2: SEHNR, FQNEAQ (reference sequence). Deletions cut 5 bases from V and 5 bases from J, with 24 bases between. Libraries were prepared by immunoSEQ multiplex PCR; TCRdb keeps only in-frame clonotypes and omits some of them. The sample includes 150,000 to 200,000 clones, 80% to 90% seen only once; the top ten take roughly 2.6%. The sequenced material came from peripheral blood. The V call is TRBV7-9, the J call TRBJ1-1; tentative D call: TRBD1 (6 bases). This receptor was taken from a man in his forties or fifties with active or convalescent COVID-19. CDR3 nucleotide sequence: TGTGCCAGCAGCGTCGGACAGTATGGCAAAAGAGGAACTGAAGCTTTCTTT. As protein: CASSVGQYGKRGTEAFF.